This T cell receptor (beta chain) was profiled in a study of early T cells in non-severe SARS-CoV-2 infection. TCRdb processed the 5' RACE reads anew with MiXCR; each CDR3 protein has one entry. Of 25,000 to 30,000 distinct CDR3 sequences in the sample, about 4% were seen once. This clonotype was seen many times. The J segment lost 3 bases and the V segment lost 1 base, leaving 7 bases of the junction unmatched. The CDR3 consists of 16 residues. Germline lookup yields CDR1 SGHTA and CDR2 FQGNSA. The sequence was collected from an adult who was a healthcare worker with PCR-confirmed SARS-CoV-2 infection or an uninfected control (not recorded which). The sample consisted of whole blood. The V and J genes are TRBV7-2 and TRBJ2-3, with 7 bases identical to TRBD1. The CDR3 DNA sequence: TGTGCCAGCAGCTTAGGGACAGGCCCCCGTACAGATACGCAGTATTTT. Its protein product is CASSLGTGPRTDTQYF.